This T cell receptor (beta chain) was identified during a study of blood T cells in healthy people across ages. Overall study findings and caveats: Both naive CD4+ cell counts and diversity were greater in long-lived donors than in aged donors.

In germline, CDR1 is LGHDT, CDR2 YNNKEL (reference sequence). The CDR3 contains 14 residues. V shed 7 bases and J 1 base; nucleotides not matched to a gene: 4. As to this clonotype: The antigen remains unidentified.

Through a sample-barcoded 5' primer and a J-beta primer mix, a second PCR was run for roughly 6 to 11 cycles. A tag from a template-switch adaptor with 12 random nucleotides marked each cDNA molecule. Each sample yielded at least 2.5 million CDR3-containing paired-end reads. TCRdb reanalysed the 5' RACE reads using MiXCR and keeps one entry per CDR3 protein. The profile covers 650,000 to 1,000,000 distinct CDR3 sequences, with roughly 34% appearing a single time and approximately 12% taken by the ten largest. The origin of this receptor is a man between 18 and 29 years old in good health. The chain carries TRBV3-1 and TRBJ2-5; 9 nucleotides line up with TRBD2. The source material was blood. CDR3 sequence reads: CASNPSGAQETQYF. The CDR3 bases are TGTGCCAGCAATCCTAGCGGGGCCCAAGAGACCCAGTACTTC.